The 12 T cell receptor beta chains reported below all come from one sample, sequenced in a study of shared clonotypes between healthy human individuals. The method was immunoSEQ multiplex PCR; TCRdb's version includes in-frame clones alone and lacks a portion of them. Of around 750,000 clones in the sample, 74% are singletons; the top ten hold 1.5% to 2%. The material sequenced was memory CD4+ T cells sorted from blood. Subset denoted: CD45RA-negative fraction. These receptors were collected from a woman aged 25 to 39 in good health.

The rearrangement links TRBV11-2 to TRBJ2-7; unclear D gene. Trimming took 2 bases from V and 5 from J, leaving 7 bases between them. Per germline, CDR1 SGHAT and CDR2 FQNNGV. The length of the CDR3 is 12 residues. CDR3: CASSLLGNEQYF. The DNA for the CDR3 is TGTGCCAGCAGCTTATTGGGGAACGAGCAGTACTTC.

The chain's CDR3 is CASSALQGGDTEAFF. CDR3 nucleotides: TGCGCCAGCAGCGCCTTACAGGGCGGGGACACTGAAGCTTTCTTT. This chain joins TRBV5-1 and TRBJ1-1, with D perhaps matching TRBD1 (6 bases). Germline loops: CDR1 SGHRS, CDR2 YFSETQ. V was shortened by 4 bases and J by 3 bases, with 16 bases between the two germline ends. This CDR3 spans 15 amino acids.

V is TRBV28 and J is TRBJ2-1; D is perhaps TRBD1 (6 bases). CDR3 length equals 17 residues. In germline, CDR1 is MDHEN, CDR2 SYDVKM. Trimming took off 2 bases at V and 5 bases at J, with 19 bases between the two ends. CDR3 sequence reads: CASSLGSRGRGHNEQFF. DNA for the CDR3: TGTGCCAGCAGTTTAGGGAGTCGGGGCAGGGGACACAATGAGCAGTTCTTC.

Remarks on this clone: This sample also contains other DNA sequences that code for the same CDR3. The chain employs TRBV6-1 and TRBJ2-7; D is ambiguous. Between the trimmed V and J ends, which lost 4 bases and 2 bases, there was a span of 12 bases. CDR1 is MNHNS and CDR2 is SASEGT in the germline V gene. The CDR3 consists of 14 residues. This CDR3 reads CASSVLDGPYEQYF. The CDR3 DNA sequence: TGTGCCAGCAGTGTTCTGGACGGGCCCTACGAGCAGTACTTC.

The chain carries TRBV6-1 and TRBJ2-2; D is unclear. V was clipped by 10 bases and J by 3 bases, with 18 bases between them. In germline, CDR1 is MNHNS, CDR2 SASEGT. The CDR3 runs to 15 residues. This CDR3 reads CATLRLGRYTGELFF. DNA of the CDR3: TGTGCCACCCTTCGACTCGGGCGGTACACCGGGGAGCTGTTTTTT.

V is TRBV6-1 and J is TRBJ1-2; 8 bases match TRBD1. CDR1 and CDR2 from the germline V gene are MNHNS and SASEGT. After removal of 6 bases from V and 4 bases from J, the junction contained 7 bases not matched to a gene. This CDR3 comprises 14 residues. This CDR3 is CASSPDRAGYGYTF. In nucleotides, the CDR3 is TGTGCCAGCAGCCCGGACAGGGCGGGCTATGGCTACACCTTC.

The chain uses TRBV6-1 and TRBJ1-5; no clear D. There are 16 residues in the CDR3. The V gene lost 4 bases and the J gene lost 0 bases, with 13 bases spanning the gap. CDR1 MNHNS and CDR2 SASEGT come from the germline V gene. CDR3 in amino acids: CASSATGIHSNQPQHF. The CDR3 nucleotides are TGTGCCAGCAGTGCGACTGGGATTCATAGCAATCAGCCCCAGCATTTT.

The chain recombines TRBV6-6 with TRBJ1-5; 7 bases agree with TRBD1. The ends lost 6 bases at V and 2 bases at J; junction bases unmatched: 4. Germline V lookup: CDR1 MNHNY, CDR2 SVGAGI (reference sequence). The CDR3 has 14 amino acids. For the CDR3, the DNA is TGTGCCAGCAGGCTGGGACAGCGCAATCAGCCCCAGCATTTT. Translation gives CASRLGQRNQPQHF.

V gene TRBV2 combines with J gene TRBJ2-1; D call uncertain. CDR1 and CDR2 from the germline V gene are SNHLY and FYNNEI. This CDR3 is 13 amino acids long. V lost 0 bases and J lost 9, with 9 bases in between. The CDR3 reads CASSEAWASEQFF. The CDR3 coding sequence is TGTGCCAGCAGTGAAGCATGGGCTAGTGAGCAGTTCTTC.

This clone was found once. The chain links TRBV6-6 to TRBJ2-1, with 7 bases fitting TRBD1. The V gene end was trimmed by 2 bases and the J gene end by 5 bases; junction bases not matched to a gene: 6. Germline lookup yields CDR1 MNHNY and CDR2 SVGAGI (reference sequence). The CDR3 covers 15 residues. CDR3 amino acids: CASSYQQGLDNEQFF. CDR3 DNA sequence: TGTGCCAGCAGTTACCAACAGGGGTTGGACAATGAGCAGTTCTTC.

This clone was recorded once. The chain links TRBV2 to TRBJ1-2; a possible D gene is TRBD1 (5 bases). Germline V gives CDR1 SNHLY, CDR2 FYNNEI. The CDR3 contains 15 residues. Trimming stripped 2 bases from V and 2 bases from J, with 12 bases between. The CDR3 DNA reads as TGTGCCAGCAGTGAAAGGCGGCAGGGAAACTATGGCTACACCTTC. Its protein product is CASSERRQGNYGYTF.

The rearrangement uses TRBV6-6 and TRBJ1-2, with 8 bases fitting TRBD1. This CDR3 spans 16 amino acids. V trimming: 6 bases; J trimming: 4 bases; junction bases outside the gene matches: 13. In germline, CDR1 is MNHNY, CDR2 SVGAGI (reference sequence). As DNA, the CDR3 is TGTGCCAGCAGCCCAGTCCGTGGACAGGGCTTCTATGGCTACACCTTC. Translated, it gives CASSPVRGQGFYGYTF.